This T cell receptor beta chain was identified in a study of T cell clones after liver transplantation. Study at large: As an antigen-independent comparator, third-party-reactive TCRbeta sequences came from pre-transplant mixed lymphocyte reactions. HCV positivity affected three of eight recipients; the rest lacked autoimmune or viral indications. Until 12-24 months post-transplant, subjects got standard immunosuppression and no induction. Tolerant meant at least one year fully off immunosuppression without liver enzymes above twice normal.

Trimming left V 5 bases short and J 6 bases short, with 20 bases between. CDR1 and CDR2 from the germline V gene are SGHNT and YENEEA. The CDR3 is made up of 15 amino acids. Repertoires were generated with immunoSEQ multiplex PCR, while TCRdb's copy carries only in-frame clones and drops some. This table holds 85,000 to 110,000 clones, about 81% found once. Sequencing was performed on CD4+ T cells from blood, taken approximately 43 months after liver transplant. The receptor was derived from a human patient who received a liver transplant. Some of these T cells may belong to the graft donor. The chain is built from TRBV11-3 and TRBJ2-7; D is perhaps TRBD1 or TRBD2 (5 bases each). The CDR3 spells CASSLAGGRATEQYF. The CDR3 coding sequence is TGTGCCAGCAGCCTGGCGGGTGGCAGGGCCACCGAGCAGTACTTC.